The present T cell receptor beta chain was sequenced within a study of radiotherapy plus CTLA-4 blockade in lung cancer. Focal radiation and CTLA-4 blockade (ipilimumab) were tested in chemo-refractory metastatic non-small-cell lung cancer patients. Germline lookup yields CDR1 SGHTA and CDR2 FQGNSA. The CDR3 extends over 12 amino acids. General study results and limits: Following radiotherapy plus ipilimumab, tumor-derived TCR clones expanded in the blood. Early clone dynamics of blood T cells, plus interferon-beta, reportedly predicted response best.

Concerning this clone: What it binds is unknown. One end of the junction varies from germline; a read error may be responsible.

Measured with immunoSEQ multiplex PCR; TCRdb has only the in-frame clones, and not every one. Of about 56,000 clones listed, roughly 80% are singletons. The rearrangement joins TRBV7-2 to TRBJ2-1, with 7 positions matching TRBD2. Sequences were derived from peripheral blood, sampled from a patient treated with radiotherapy plus ipilimumab. This TCR came from a human donor with non-small cell lung cancer who had a complete response to radiotherapy plus ipilimumab. CDR3 protein: CASSLLPAGQIF. CDR3 nucleotide sequence: TGTGCCAGCAGCTTATTGCCAGCGGGGCAGATCTTC.